Presented here are 28 T cell receptor beta chains from one specimen sequenced in a study of T cells in Graves' hyperthyroidism and ophthalmopathy. Amplification targeted TCR beta CDR3 regions from RNA transcripts. During a first-round RT-PCR of the TCR CDR3, the HTBI primer set was used. TCRdb re-derived calls from the multiplex PCR reads in MiXCR, one entry per CDR3 protein. The repertoire has 300,000 to 400,000 distinct CDR3 sequences, around 13% of them found once; the top ten carry 9.2%. The sequenced sample consisted of blood. The receptors here all came from a woman between 18 and 30 years old with Graves' hyperthyroidism.

This chain uses TRBV20-1 with TRBJ1-2, with D perhaps TRBD1 (6 bases). Germline V gives CDR1 DFQATT, CDR2 SNEGSKA (reference sequence). V was cut by 0 bases and J by 2 bases, with 19 bases left in between. CDR3 length: 17 amino acids. The CDR3 DNA sequence: TGCAGTGCTAGAGACCCCGGTGGGGGGGGCACAAACTATGGCTACACCTTC. Translating gives CSARDPGGGGTNYGYTF.

This clonotype was seen many times. This chain links TRBV27 with TRBJ2-1; TRBD1 matches 8 bases. This CDR3 spans 15 amino acids. Unmatched junction bases numbered 12, after V lost 6 bases and J lost 8 bases. Germline CDR1 reads MNHEY; CDR2 reads SMNVEV (reference sequence). CDR3: CASSLTDRVVDEQFF. The CDR3 DNA is TGTGCCAGCAGCCTTACGGACAGGGTTGTCGATGAGCAGTTCTTC.

This clonotype was counted at least ten times. This chain links TRBV7-9 with TRBJ2-1; no clear D gene. V was clipped by 3 bases and J by 6 bases, with 12 bases between them. Per germline, CDR1 SEHNR and CDR2 FQNEAQ (reference sequence). The CDR3 extends over 14 amino acids. The CDR3 region has the DNA TGTGCCAGCAGCTTGCCAGGCCCTCTCAATGAGCAGTTCTTC. Protein sequence: CASSLPGPLNEQFF.

In its sample, this clonotype was seen many times. CDR3: CASIPQGVSEKLFF. The CDR3 region has the DNA TGTGCCAGCATTCCACAGGGCGTCAGTGAAAAACTGTTTTTT. The chain has TRBV2 and TRBJ1-4; the D gene is possibly TRBD1 (6 bases). This CDR3 is built from 14 residues. Germline V gene lookup returns CDR1 SNHLY and CDR2 FYNNEI. V gave up 7 bases and J gave up 7 bases, with 16 bases separating them.

In its sample, this clonotype was seen many times. The chain recombines TRBV2 with TRBJ1-1; a weak D match, TRBD1 (6 bases). CDR1 SNHLY and CDR2 FYNNEI come from the germline V gene. The V end lost 8 bases, the J end lost 1 base, and 14 bases lay between the germline ends. This CDR3 contains 14 residues. The CDR3 DNA follows: TGTGCCAGCTTAAAGGGGGACGGGAACACTGAAGCTTTCTTT. Translating it yields CASLKGDGNTEAFF. Variable domain in full (rest from reference TRBV2 and TRBJ1-1): EPEVTQTPSHQVTQMGQEVILRCVPISNHLYFYWYRQILGQKVEFLVSFYNNEISEKSEIFDDQFSVERPDGSNFTLKIRSTKLEDSAMYFCASLKGDGNTEAFFGQGTRLTVV.

This clonotype has a count of ten or more. The chain carries TRBV20-1 and TRBJ2-4, with a tentative D call TRBD1 (5 bases). This CDR3 contains 16 residues. CDR1 and CDR2 (germline): DFQATT, SNEGSKA (reference sequence). V lost 2 bases and J lost 10, with 24 bases in between. The CDR3, as DNA: TGCAGTGCTAGACCCGATGGGGCGGAGCGTGTTTATATTCAGTACTTC. This sequence encodes CSARPDGAERVYIQYF.

This clonotype was picked up many times. The V and J genes are TRBV27 and TRBJ2-7; no clear D gene. Per the germline V gene, CDR1 is MNHEY and CDR2 is SMNVEV (reference sequence). There are 14 residues in the CDR3. V was cut by 6 bases and J by 6 bases, with 18 bases left in between. The CDR3 here is CASRPGLAPREQYF. The CDR3 coding sequence is TGTGCCAGCAGACCGGGCCTCGCCCCCCGCGAGCAGTACTTC.

This clonotype occurred a few times. The V and J genes are TRBV29-1 and TRBJ2-7; D not resolved. Germline V gene sequence: CDR1 SQVTM, CDR2 ANQGSEA. Deletions cut 7 bases from V and 2 bases from J, with 6 bases between. CDR3 length: 10 amino acids. The CDR3 spells CSGGTYEQYF. The CDR3 DNA reads as TGCAGCGGTGGAACCTACGAGCAGTACTTC.

This clonotype has a count of ten or more. The chain has TRBV13 and TRBJ2-7; 9 nucleotides align to TRBD1. Germline values: CDR1 PRHDT, CDR2 FYEKMQ (reference sequence). J was trimmed by 4 bases and V by 6 bases; bases with no gene match: 7. This CDR3 is built from 14 residues. This CDR3 is CASSTGGVGYEQYF. CDR3 nucleotides: TGTGCCAGCAGTACAGGGGGCGTTGGGTACGAGCAGTACTTC.

This clonotype was counted ten times or more. This chain links TRBV20-1 with TRBJ2-7; no clear D gene. CDR3 length equals 12 residues. CDR1 and CDR2 (germline): DFQATT, SNEGSKA (reference sequence). CDR3 in amino acids: CSLDGVFYEQYF. As DNA, the CDR3 is TGCAGCTTGGACGGAGTATTCTACGAGCAGTACTTC.

A note on this clonotype: A much larger clone differs by one base, so this may be a read error. This chain uses TRBV2 with TRBJ2-1, with D hard to call. CDR3 length: 14 residues. Trimming took 8 bases from V and 2 from J, leaving 13 bases between them. In germline, CDR1 is SNHLY, CDR2 FYNNEI. CDR3 loop: CASGQRITYNEQFF. In DNA, the CDR3 is TGTGCCAGCGGTCAACGGATTACCTACAATGAGCAGTTCTTC.

This clonotype was recorded many times. The chain is built from TRBV28 and TRBJ2-7; either TRBD1 or TRBD2 may supply D (7 bases each). Germline V gene sequence: CDR1 MDHEN, CDR2 SYDVKM. The CDR3 length is 15 residues. V lost 5 bases and J lost 4, with 18 bases in between. DNA of the CDR3: TGTGCCAGCAGTCCCGGGGGGACAGAAACTTACGAGCAGTACTTC. Its translation: CASSPGGTETYEQYF.

In regard to this clonotype: One base away lies a much larger clone, so this may be a sequencing read error. The chain carries TRBV12-3 or TRBV12-4 and TRBJ1-5; 8 positions agree with TRBD1. CDR3 size: 15 residues. The CDR3 loop reads CASGLARTGSQPQHF. The CDR3 nucleotides are TGTGCCAGCGGTTTAGCGCGGACAGGGAGTCAGCCCCAGCATTTT.

The chain links TRBV14 to TRBJ1-4; D might be TRBD1 (6 bases). V was clipped by 0 bases and J by 7 bases, with 15 bases between them. This CDR3 has 16 residues. Per the germline V gene, CDR1 is SGHDN and CDR2 is FVKESK. The CDR3 reads CASSQDTGAPREKLFF. CDR3 coding DNA: TGTGCCAGCAGCCAAGATACGGGGGCGCCCCGTGAAAAACTGTTTTTT.

At least ten counts were recorded for this clonotype. The chain couples TRBV5-1 to TRBJ2-2; D is possibly TRBD1 (5 bases). The CDR3 spans 16 residues. The V and J ends lost 6 bases and 4 bases respectively, with 19 bases between them. Looked up from germline, CDR1 is SGHRS and CDR2 is YFSETQ. CDR3 loop: CASTGTAERGTGELFF. Written as DNA, the CDR3 is TGCGCCAGCACCGGTACGGCAGAAAGGGGCACCGGGGAGCTGTTTTTT.

The DNA of the CDR3 is TGCGCCAGCAGCCAAGACGAGGGGGGTCCCGGGGAGCTGTTTTTT. Amino acid sequence: CASSQDEGGPGELFF. The chain links TRBV4-3 to TRBJ2-2, with D perhaps given as TRBD1 or TRBD2 (6 bases each). Germline loops: CDR1 LGHNA, CDR2 YSLEER. Between the trimmed V and J ends, which lost 0 bases and 6 bases, there was a span of 11 bases. This CDR3 comprises 15 residues.

This clonotype was counted ten times or more. The chain joins TRBV20-1 to TRBJ2-5; tentatively, D is TRBD1 (6 bases). V lost 3 bases and J lost 5, with 13 bases in between. The CDR3 covers 13 residues. Per germline, CDR1 DFQATT and CDR2 SNEGSKA (reference sequence). The CDR3 loop reads CSASRGRGETQYF. The CDR3 nucleotides read TGCAGTGCTAGCCGCGGAAGGGGGGAGACCCAGTACTTC.

This clonotype was detected ten times or more. The rearrangement links TRBV12-3 or TRBV12-4 to TRBJ1-1, with 8 bases that match TRBD1. V dropped 6 bases and J dropped 2; count of bases not matched to a gene: 14. The CDR3 is 17 residues long. The CDR3 DNA reads TGTGCCAGCAGCGCCGCGACAGGGGCAGTGTCTAACACTGAAGCTTTCTTT. This encodes CASSAATGAVSNTEAFF.

This clonotype was counted ten times or more. J is TRBJ1-1 and V is TRBV14; D not certain. V lost 1 base to trimming and J lost 1 base, with 4 bases between them. CDR1 is SGHDN, CDR2 FVKESK, per germline. This CDR3 contains 13 residues. The CDR3 spells CASSQAGNTEAFF. In DNA form, the CDR3 reads TGTGCCAGCAGCCAAGCCGGGAACACTGAAGCTTTCTTT.

Only a few counts were recorded for this clonotype. The CDR3 protein is CASSSTSGGAFYNEQFF. The CDR3 DNA follows: TGTGCCAGCAGTTCGACTAGCGGGGGGGCCTTTTACAATGAGCAGTTCTTC. The V call is TRBV27, the J call TRBJ2-1; 14 positions match TRBD2. J lost 4 bases, V lost 4 bases, and 6 bases had no gene match. CDR1 is MNHEY and CDR2 is SMNVEV in the germline V gene (reference sequence). The length of the CDR3 is 17 residues.

This clonotype was seen many times. This chain connects TRBV10-3 to TRBJ1-3; no definite D call. The V end lost 0 bases, the J end lost 6 bases, and 6 bases lay between the germline ends. The CDR3 has 13 residues. Looked up from germline, CDR1 is ENHRY and CDR2 is SYGVKD. The chain's CDR3 is CAISESALNTIYF. The CDR3 nucleotides read TGTGCCATCAGTGAGTCAGCCCTAAACACCATATATTTT.

This clonotype was detected many times. The rearrangement uses TRBV20-1 and TRBJ2-2; D is uncertain. V was pared by 4 bases and J by 1 base, with 1 base between. Germline CDR1 and CDR2: DFQATT and SNEGSKA (reference sequence). The CDR3 contains 11 residues. The CDR3 protein is CSAKNTGELFF. CDR3 nucleotides: TGCAGTGCTAAGAACACCGGGGAGCTGTTTTTT.

Ten or more counts support this clonotype. V and J are TRBV7-2 and TRBJ2-5; 7 bases line up with TRBD1. V was pared by 5 bases and J by 2 bases, with 5 bases of the junction left unmatched. The CDR3 contains 14 residues. Germline V gives CDR1 SGHTA, CDR2 FQGNSA. The CDR3 loop is CASSNRDSQETQYF. The DNA for the CDR3 is TGTGCCAGCAGCAACCGGGACAGTCAAGAGACCCAGTACTTC.

This clonotype was detected many times. The chain is built from TRBV4-1 and TRBJ2-2; 16 nucleotides align to TRBD2. Trimming cost V 2 bases and J 1 base; bases outside gene matches: 4. CDR3 length: 19 amino acids. CDR1 MGHRA and CDR2 YSYEKL come from the germline V gene. This chain's CDR3 is CASSQTGLAGGRNTGELFF. The CDR3 DNA sequence: TGCGCCAGCAGCCAAACGGGACTAGCGGGGGGGCGGAACACCGGGGAGCTGTTTTTT.

This clonotype was recorded at least ten times. This sequence joins TRBV6-2 or TRBV6-3 and TRBJ2-7; D not certain. The CDR3 totals 15 residues. V was clipped by 0 bases and J by 2 bases, with 11 bases between them. The germline V gene encodes CDR1 MNHEY and CDR2 SVGEGT. The CDR3 coding sequence is TGTGCCAGCAGTTACTCGAGAGATGACACCTACGAGCAGTACTTC. Translation: CASSYSRDDTYEQYF.

This clonotype was seen many times. The gene calls are TRBV29-1 and TRBJ2-7; D is perhaps TRBD2 (5 bases). The germline V gene encodes CDR1 SQVTM and CDR2 ANQGSEA. CDR3 length: 10 amino acids. V was cut by 4 bases and J by 7 bases, with 8 bases left in between. The CDR3 DNA sequence: TGCAGCGTTGCTTCGGGAGAGCAGTACTTC. This sequence encodes CSVASGEQYF.

The CDR3 nucleotides read TGCGCCAGCAGCTTAACCGGGACAGCCAACACCGGGGAGCTGTTTTTT. This encodes CASSLTGTANTGELFF. This sequence joins TRBV5-1 and TRBJ2-2, with 7 bases fitting TRBD1. The CDR3 loop spans 16 amino acids. Trimming took 2 bases from V and 2 from J; bases not matched to a gene: 6. Germline CDR1 SGHRS, CDR2 YFSETQ.

V is TRBV19 and J is TRBJ1-5; TRBD1 might be the D (5 bases). The CDR3 has 16 amino acids. Germline CDR1 and CDR2: LNHDA and SQIVND (reference sequence). V was trimmed by 4 bases and J by 2 bases, leaving 15 bases between them. The CDR3 coding sequence is TGTGCCAGTAGTACCGGGGCAGGGATTGGCAATCAGCCCCAGCATTTT. It codes for CASSTGAGIGNQPQHF.